Here is one TCR beta chain with its context. There is no known antigen for this receptor. No base quality information exists; no much larger clone differs at one position. Other DNA sequences in the sample encode the same CDR3. The data originate from a study of shared clonotypes between healthy human individuals (dated by TCRdb to between 2020 and 2021). Study-wide context: The cohort included three men and a couple of women between 18 and 49 years of age. To estimate repertoire size and how much clonotypes are shared between individuals, the study performed deep sequencing of blood TCR repertoires from a handful of healthy adults. Per donor, three plates each were used for CD4 naive and CD4 memory, two for CD8 naive, and one for CD8 memory. To increase sequencing depth and limit assay-specific biases, different laboratories used diverse techniques to prepare libraries and sequence TCR repertoires. Leukapheresis yielded between about 0.85 and 10 billion PBMCs per donor. Points the paper makes about the study in general: Because the study included a small number of donors, the genetic and exposure-history diversity represented was limited. Across several donors, roughly 5.1% of naive CD4, approximately 4% of naive CD8, approximately 2.5% of memory CD4, and 0.4% of memory CD8 clonotypes were shared. Sampling was restricted to blood, and TCR repertoires in tissues likely differ from the TCR repertoires found in blood. Clonotypes shared by all four sorted-subset donors showed higher generation probabilities than non-shared clonotypes. Pairwise subsampling indicated that sequencing depth was expected to affect the degree of clonotype sharing among donors. Estimated clonotype richness was generally larger for naive than for memory subsets. Even with the large sequencing depth, rarefaction of the sorted-subset datasets indicated that sequencing was incomplete.

Using the deep immunoSEQ assay, TCR CDR3 regions were amplified from genomic DNA by multiplex PCR. For each cell subset, the extracted genomic DNA was distributed evenly across all wells of several immunoSEQ 96-well plates, and each plate served as one replicate. Each replicate PCR for sorted subsets received roughly 0.2 ug genomic DNA, equal to about 30,000 T cell genomes. Purified libraries were measured with a Qubit 3.0 fluorometer, size-checked on a Bioanalyzer 2100, and measured again with the KAPA Library Quantification kit. Every immunoSEQ 96-well plate was sequenced on a separate single-read 150-cycle Illumina NextSeq 550 flow cell. Per the authors' processing: The immunoSEQ output contained only junctional sequences without quality scores, so filtering could not match that applied to full-length reads. Sequences were annotated with PyIR, a Python wrapper for IgBLAST v1.9, using IMGT germline references to assign V/J genes and CDR3. Reads with weak V/J assignments (E-value above 1e-6), missing CDR3, stop codons, out-of-frame junctions, or ambiguous translated residues were removed. V3J clonotypes were defined as sequences sharing an identical inferred V gene, J gene, and CDR3 amino acid sequence. The percentage overlap between two repertoires was calculated by dividing the number of shared unique clonotypes by the size of the smaller repertoire. RTK rarefaction, the Chao1 estimator, and Recon v2.1 estimates of unobserved clonotypes were used to assess repertoire richness. For all TCRbeta clonotypes obtained by the gDNA method from four donors, generation probabilities were computed with OLGA. As stored in TCRdb, this immuneACCESS dataset retains in-frame rearrangements with V and J assigned. A fraction of the clones does not appear; measured against another copy, unresolved V genes explain less than half of the discrepancy, and the remainder lacks a known reason. That table gives V, J and clone size, and the DNA gave D and trimming. The sample has more than 2,000,000 clones on record, over 90% of them singletons. About 0.39% of the sample comes from the top ten.

Donors were healthy HIV-negative adults with no recently reported acute infections or vaccinations. All donors were Caucasian adults living in Nashville, Tennessee, USA. CD4+ T cells were enriched by magnetic negative selection, after which naive cells were positively selected on CD45RA and the negative fraction was taken as the memory subset. Blood was collected by leukapheresis, and PBMCs were isolated by Ficoll-Histopaque density gradient centrifugation and then cryopreserved in liquid nitrogen vapor phase. Purity and quantity of every magnetically sorted T cell population were checked by analytical flow cytometry. Genomic DNA was isolated from each sorted fraction and quantified by UV absorbance on a Nanodrop 2000c. Measured from the cysteine to the phenylalanine, the CDR3 is 11 residues long. Only the CDR3 portion is preserved as DNA: 33 bases, with reading frame beginning at the first base. V is reduced by 6 bases and J by 8 bases, leaving a spacing of 13 bases between them. Sequences DFQATT (CDR1) and SNEGSKA (CDR2) are obtained from the germline V gene (reference sequence).

Sequencing input: naive CD4+ T cells from PBMCs. The cell subset or site label, read with the paper, signifies: CD45RA+ positively selected. The clonotype comes from a man younger than 35 in good health. Some clones in this sample may be carry-over from other donors' samples. The sequence links TRBV20-1 to TRBJ1-2, with the D gene not clear enough to name. DNA sequence: TGCAGTGCCCGCCCCGCTGGGGGCTACACCTTC. Translated, this is CSARPAGGYTF.